These T cell receptor beta chains were read from a single sample in a study of cytomegalovirus exposure and HLA in healthy donors. Produced via immunoSEQ multiplex PCR; TCRdb's table is partial and in-frame only. Among 110,000 to 150,000 clones listed, 80% were seen once. Sequencing used PBMCs. These receptors all come from a man in his forties in good health and CMV-seropositive. Both conserved end residues are part of each CDR3. D genes are given only for firm matches. Clone size, where shown, is once, few, many, or a class for clones that have expanded.

v_gene	d_gene	abundance	len	j_gene	CDR3nt	CDR3aa
TRBV19	TRBD1	.	15	TRBJ2-3	TGTGCCAGTGCAACCGGGACAGGGGCTGTGGATACGCAGTATTTT	CASATGTGAVDTQYF
TRBV6-5	TRBD1	.	14	TRBJ2-7	TGTGCCAGCAGCCCCACAGGGGCCTTCTACGAGCAGTACTTC	CASSPTGAFYEQYF
TRBV6-5	.	.	14	TRBJ1-4	TGTGCCAGCAGTCATAGACAGCACAATGAAAAACTGTTTTTT	CASSHRQHNEKLFF
TRBV30	.	.	17	TRBJ1-1	TGTGCCTGTTCCCCCCTTATAATACAGAAGACTGGGGAGGAAGCTTTCTTT	CACSPLIIQKTGEEAFF
TRBV6-5	.	few	14	TRBJ1-2	TGTGCCAGCAGTCTCAGGGACACTAACTATGGCTACACCTTC	CASSLRDTNYGYTF
TRBV19	TRBD2	few	13	TRBJ2-1	TGTGCCACCAGAAGCGGGAGTATCGGTGAGCAGTTCTTC	CATRSGSIGEQFF
TRBV7-9	.	.	13	TRBJ1-1	TGTGCCAGCAGCTTGAGCGCTCACACTGAAGCTTTCTTT	CASSLSAHTEAFF
TRBV19	.	.	14	TRBJ2-7	TGTGCCAGTAGTATAGCGGTTGCATACTACGAGCAGTACTTC	CASSIAVAYYEQYF
TRBV5-3	TRBD1	.	15	TRBJ1-5	TGTGCCAGAAGCCTTATCGACAGGGCCAGACAGCCCCAGCATTTT	CARSLIDRARQPQHF
TRBV5-1	.	.	16	TRBJ1-4	TGCGCCAGCAGCGTTTCCGGGACAAGGTTGAGTGAAAAACTGTTTTTT	CASSVSGTRLSEKLFF
TRBV5-1	.	.	15	TRBJ1-3	TGCGCCAGCAGCCCGGCACAGTCCTCTGGAAACACCATATATTTT	CASSPAQSSGNTIYF
TRBV5-1	.	.	13	TRBJ2-7	TGCGCCAGCAGCTTGGAAACGGGGTACGAGCAGTACTTC	CASSLETGYEQYF
TRBV18	.	few	12	TRBJ2-5	TGTGCCAGCTCACCAGTCATAGAGACCCAGTACTTC	CASSPVIETQYF
TRBV5-4	.	.	15	TRBJ1-4	TGTGCCAGCAGCATTGGGCCTTCAACTAATGAAAAACTGTTTTTT	CASSIGPSTNEKLFF
TRBV27	.	.	15	TRBJ1-5	TGTGCCAGCAGTTTTACCAGGGCTGGCAATCAGCCCCAGCATTTT	CASSFTRAGNQPQHF
TRBV27	TRBD1	few	15	TRBJ2-7	TGTGCCAGCAGTAGCACCGGGACAGGGGGGTACGAGCAGTACTTC	CASSSTGTGGYEQYF
TRBV10-2	.	.	15	TRBJ1-6	TGCGCCAGCAGTGAGTCAAGCAGGGAAGGGTCACCCCTCCACTTT	CASSESSREGSPLHF
TRBV6-5	.	.	11	TRBJ2-5	TGTGCCAGCAGTTTTCTAGAGACCCAGTACTTC	CASSFLETQYF
TRBV7-2	TRBD1	.	14	TRBJ2-7	TGTGCCAGCAGCTTGGGACAGCCCCGTTACGAGCAGTACTTC	CASSLGQPRYEQYF
TRBV29-1	TRBD1	.	13	TRBJ1-1	TGCAGCGTGCGAACTACGACAGGGTACGAAGCTTTCTTT	CSVRTTTGYEAFF
TRBV14	.	.	15	TRBJ2-2	TGTGCCAGCAGCCAATCCAGAGGTTCGACCGGGGAGCTGTTTTTT	CASSQSRGSTGELFF
TRBV4-1	TRBD1	few	16	TRBJ2-7	TGCGCCAGCAGCCACTCCGGGACAGGAACTGGCTACGAGCAGTACTTC	CASSHSGTGTGYEQYF
TRBV28	.	.	14	TRBJ1-1	TGTGCCAGCAGTTTAGTCGAGATGAACACTGAAGCTTTCTTT	CASSLVEMNTEAFF
TRBV5-1	TRBD1	.	15	TRBJ2-1	TGCGCCAGCAGCACTTTTGGGACAGACTACAATGAGCAGTTCTTC	CASSTFGTDYNEQFF
TRBV27	TRBD1	.	14	TRBJ1-2	TGTGCCAGCAGTGCAGGGGGATCTAACTATGGCTACACCTTC	CASSAGGSNYGYTF
TRBV19	TRBD1	.	14	TRBJ1-1	TGTGCCAGTACCCAAGACAGGGTGAACACTGAAGCTTTCTTT	CASTQDRVNTEAFF
TRBV7-9	TRBD1	.	12	TRBJ2-7	TGTGCCAGCAGTCACACAGGGGACGAGCAGTACTTC	CASSHTGDEQYF
TRBV5-1	TRBD2	.	17	TRBJ2-1	TGCGCCAGCAGCCAGCGACTAGCGGGGGGGACTCACAATGAGCAGTTCTTC	CASSQRLAGGTHNEQFF
TRBV9	.	.	14	TRBJ1-4	TGTGCCCGTTTAGAGCAGGGGACTAATGAAAAACTGTTTTTT	CARLEQGTNEKLFF
TRBV7-9	.	.	15	TRBJ1-4	TGTGCCAGCAGCCGCGACGACAAAACTAATGAAAAACTGTTTTTT	CASSRDDKTNEKLFF
TRBV29-1	.	.	12	TRBJ2-1	TGCAGCCCGACCAGGACCTACAATGAGCAGTTCTTC	CSPTRTYNEQFF
TRBV19	.	.	14	TRBJ1-2	TGTGCCAGTAGTATCAGCGCCACTAACTATGGCTACACCTTC	CASSISATNYGYTF
TRBV20-1	.	.	11	TRBJ2-3	TGCAGTGGAGGTGCGGGGGATACGCAGTATTTT	CSGGAGDTQYF
TRBV7-9	.	.	17	TRBJ1-1	TGTGCCAGCAGCTTAGCAGGGCATCCCGGCAAGGGGACTGAAGCTTTCTTT	CASSLAGHPGKGTEAFF
TRBV11-2	.	once	13	TRBJ1-1	TGTGCCAGCAGCCCACAGGTGAACACTGAAGCTTTCTTT	CASSPQVNTEAFF
TRBV6-5	.	.	16	TRBJ2-6	TGTGCCAGCAGTTACTCGAAAGCCTCTGGGGCCAACGTCCTGACTTTC	CASSYSKASGANVLTF
TRBV6-5	.	.	14	TRBJ2-2	TGTGCCAGCAGTTACCGACACAACACCGGGGAGCTGTTTTTT	CASSYRHNTGELFF
TRBV7-2	.	.	14	TRBJ1-1	TGTGCCAGCAGCTTAGGGGACATCAACACTGAAGCTTTCTTT	CASSLGDINTEAFF
TRBV5-1	.	.	15	TRBJ2-5	TGCGCCAGCAGTTTTGTACAGGGACCCCAGGGGACCCAGTACTTC	CASSFVQGPQGTQYF
TRBV6-6	TRBD1	.	14	TRBJ1-5	TGTGCCAGCAGCCCCGGGACAGGGAGATTCCCCCAGCATTTT	CASSPGTGRFPQHF
TRBV18	TRBD1	.	15	TRBJ2-5	TGTGCCAGCTCACCGTTCGAACAGGGGAGAGAGACCCAGTACTTC	CASSPFEQGRETQYF
TRBV4-1	.	.	17	TRBJ1-3	TGCGCCAGCAGCCAAGAGGCGCTCCCTGGGCCTGGAAACACCATATATTTT	CASSQEALPGPGNTIYF
TRBV11-3	.	.	13	TRBJ2-7	TGTGCCAGCAGCTTACTGACGGGCTACGAGCAGTACTTC	CASSLLTGYEQYF
TRBV5-6	.	few	14	TRBJ1-1	TGTGCCAGCAGCTTGCGGTCCAGGGAAGTCGGAGCTTTCTTT	CASSLRSREVGAFF
TRBV5-1	TRBD1	few	15	TRBJ2-5	TGCGCCAGCAGCTTGGGGCGGACAGGTCCGGAGACCCAGTACTTC	CASSLGRTGPETQYF
TRBV7-2	.	.	17	TRBJ1-3	TGTGCCAGCAGCCATCTCAGGGAACGGAACTCTGGAAACACCATATATTTT	CASSHLRERNSGNTIYF
TRBV5-8	TRBD1	once	15	TRBJ1-2	TGTGCCAGCAGCTTGTGGGACAGGGCCCCTGGCGGCTACACCTTC	CASSLWDRAPGGYTF
TRBV4-1	TRBD2	.	15	TRBJ2-1	TGCGCCAGCAGTCCTACTAGCGGGGGGTACAATGAGCAGTTCTTC	CASSPTSGGYNEQFF
TRBV29-1	TRBD2	.	18	TRBJ2-1	TGCAGCGTGATAGGACAGGGACCTAGCGGGAGGGCCGGCAATGAGCAGTTCTTC	CSVIGQGPSGRAGNEQFF
TRBV7-8	TRBD1	.	15	TRBJ2-7	TGTGCCAGCAGCTTATGGGTCAGGGGGACGTACGAGCAGTACTTC	CASSLWVRGTYEQYF
TRBV9	TRBD1	.	18	TRBJ2-6	TGTGCCAGCAGCGTCCCTGGACAGGGTGGGTCTGGGGCCAACGTCCTGACTTTC	CASSVPGQGGSGANVLTF
TRBV25-1	.	.	16	TRBJ1-5	TGTGCCAGCCGGATTGATGGCGTAGGGGGCAATCAGCCCCAGCATTTT	CASRIDGVGGNQPQHF